This T cell receptor beta chain derives from a study of T-cell reconstitution after alpha-beta-depleted transplantation in children. This clonotype was observed at least ten times. As it was prepared, the TCRbeta library received unique molecular identifiers. MiXCR was run by TCRdb on the PCR reads, yielding one entry per CDR3 protein. Among some 600,000 distinct CDR3 sequences listed, approximately 16% were seen once. Trimming cost V 5 bases and J 3 bases, with 13 bases left between them. Germline-derived CDR1 and CDR2 are SQVTM and ANQGSEA. The CDR3 sequence is 13 residues long. The material sequenced was PBMCs from the stem cell graft donor, taken from the stem cell graft. The rearrangement uses TRBV29-1 and TRBJ1-1, with D possibly TRBD1 on 5 matching bases. The receptor was derived from a human donor who donated a stem cell graft to a child with acute myeloid leukemia. The CDR3 bases are TGCAGCGTTTCCGCCCGAGGGGACACTGAAGCTTTCTTT. It encodes CSVSARGDTEAFF. Full variable domain (outside the CDR3, taken from reference TRBV29-1 and TRBJ1-1): SAVISQKPSRDICQRGTSLTIQCQVDSQVTMMFWYRQQPGQSLTLIATANQGSEATYESGFVIDKFPISRPNLTFSTLTVSNMSPEDSSIYLCSVSARGDTEAFFGQGTRLTVV.